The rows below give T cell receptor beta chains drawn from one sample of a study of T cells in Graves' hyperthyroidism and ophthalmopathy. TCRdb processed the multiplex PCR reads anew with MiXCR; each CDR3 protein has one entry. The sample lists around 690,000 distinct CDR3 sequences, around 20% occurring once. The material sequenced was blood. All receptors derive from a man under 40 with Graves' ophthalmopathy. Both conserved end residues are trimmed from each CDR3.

CDR3: ASSLGRMNTGELF
J: TRBJ2-2
V: TRBV11-1

CDR3: ASRRTGDEETQY
J: TRBJ2-5
V: TRBV7-3

CDR3: ASSPTSGRAGGELF
J: TRBJ2-2
V: TRBV7-9

CDR3: ASSWTPRDLAKNIQY
J: TRBJ2-4
V: TRBV11-2

CDR3: VVQGVSYEQY
J: TRBJ2-7
V: TRBV14

CDR3: ASSSRIGTATDTQY
J: TRBJ2-3
V: TRBV5-1

CDR3: SAHNPDGGYSQPQH
J: TRBJ1-5
V: TRBV20-1

CDR3: ASSFMNIRTSGYPYEQY
J: TRBJ2-7
V: TRBV28

CDR3: ASSFGATTGAGNTEAF
J: TRBJ1-1
V: TRBV5-1

CDR3: RVGTNTEAF
J: TRBJ1-1
V: TRBV20-1

CDR3: ATSRDSAPAF
J: TRBJ1-1
V: TRBV15

CDR3: ASSVERVVETQY
J: TRBJ2-5
V: TRBV7-2